The source of this T cell receptor beta chain is a study of CD8 T cell repertoires and HIV-1 epitope variants (TCRdb year 2020). A note on the overall study: Twenty-five peptides representing autologous and known Gag and Nef epitope variants were each used to stimulate T cells in separate culture wells. Control conditions included a CMV, EBV and flu peptide pool, the Ebola AY9 epitope as negative control, and a no-peptide well. The epitopes tested covered three Gag epitope families plus Nef HW9 and YT9. T cells were enriched using the EasySep Human T Cell Enrichment Kit and were co-cultured with equal numbers of autologous T cell-negative cells serving as antigen-presenting cells. The cultures were grown for about nine days in IMDM with gentamicin, and half of the media was changed on days 3 and 7 with IL-2, IL-7 and IL-15 added. An aliquot of 1M T cells was saved as an uncultured baseline condition, separate from the approximately 75 T cell cultures. A total of about 80 T cell cultures were run, with each culture condition performed in triplicate except for one peptide, which was performed in duplicate.

As encoded in the germline V gene (reference sequence), CDR1 is MNHEY while CDR2 is SMNVEV. The trim is 0 bases for V and 5 bases for J, with a gap of 7 bases between the germline ends. From the cysteine through the phenylalanine, the CDR3 covers 13 amino acids. Only the CDR3 DNA is retained, 39 bases long and in frame from the first base. General study outcomes and caveats: Five clonotypes recognized the Nef KF9 family and one the HW9 family, with no responses to the TAALDMSHF plasma variant. Nine antigen-specific TCR beta clonotypes were identified, of which six appeared to be cross-reactive for autologous or known escape epitope variants. The assay identified only TCR beta chains and indicated proliferation in response to antigen, without indicating T cell function or cytokine profile.

The immunoSEQ platform was used to sequence TCR beta CDR3 regions at survey depth. The QIAamp DNA micro kit was used to extract genomic DNA from every cultured and uncultured CD8+ T cell population. As for the original processing: Samples with fewer than 5,000 productive reads were excluded, which removed about 6% of the roughly 80 HIV peptide-stimulated cultures. Sequences were trimmed to CDR3 by a MANAFEST web app, and nonproductive sequences, CDR3s under 5 amino acids, and sequences not starting with C or ending with F/W were removed. To count as antigen-specific, a clonotype had to be expanded in at least 2 of 3 replicates compared with the no-peptide control at FDR 0.01, and only within one epitope family. A frequency at least fivefold higher than in wells stimulated with peptides from other epitope families was additionally required for specific clonotypes. In its TCRdb copy, this immuneACCESS table keeps in-frame sequences only and misses some clones. Where compared with another copy, unresolved V genes explain less than half of these, and the others have no known cause. V and J calls plus clone size are reproduced from that table; the DNA served to infer D and trimming. The sample has several thousand clones on record, 60% to 70% of them singletons. About two fifths of the sample belongs to the ten largest clones.

In this sample, this clone turned up a few times. The target of this receptor is not known. No qualities accompany the bases; no much larger clone lies one base away. The EasySep Human CD8+ T Cell Enrichment Kit was used on day 10 to isolate CD8+ T cells from every culture. The chain uses TRBV27 and TRBJ1-1, with the D gene too uncertain to name. The sample comprised cultured CD8+ T cells derived from PBMCs. This TCR derives from a male donor with HIV. The CDR3 here reads CASSLSLVTEAFF. At the DNA level, the sequence is TGTGCCAGCAGTTTATCCTTGGTGACTGAAGCTTTCTTT.